A selection of T cell receptor beta chains follows, all from one sample in a study of vaccination effects on CD4 cells after COVID-19. These receptors' targets are unknown. This table comes from immunoSEQ multiplex PCR, and its TCRdb copy is limited to in-frame clones, with some not included. The sample shows about 27,000 clones, about 70% of them seen only once. The starting material was CD4+ T cells from PBMCs cultured with HCoV-NL63 spike peptides, obtained before COVID-19 vaccination. Every receptor here comes from a human donor who received a COVID-19 vaccine. The CDR3 runs from the conserved cysteine through the conserved F or W. The D gene is left open where the match is weak. Clone size, where shown, is once, few, many, or a class for clones that have expanded.

J: TRBJ2-5
size: NA
D: TRBD1
V: TRBV5-1
CDR3: CASSLLTGGETQYF
DNA: TGCGCCAGCAGCCTCCTGACAGGGGGAGAGACCCAGTACTTC

J: TRBJ2-3
size: NA
D: TRBD1
V: TRBV19
CDR3: CASTQDRGGLDTQYF
DNA: TGTGCCAGTACCCAGGACAGGGGTGGTTTGGATACGCAGTATTTT

J: TRBJ1-6
size: NA
D: NA
V: TRBV30
CDR3: CAWRGGSYNSPLHF
DNA: TGTGCCTGGCGCGGGGGGTCCTATAATTCACCCCTCCACTTT

J: TRBJ2-3
size: NA
D: NA
V: TRBV15
CDR3: CATSRDVDTQYF
DNA: TGTGCCACCAGCAGAGATGTAGATACGCAGTATTTT

J: TRBJ2-3
size: NA
D: NA
V: TRBV29-1
CDR3: CSVGGQGITQYF
DNA: TGCAGCGTAGGGGGGCAGGGCATTACGCAGTATTTT

J: TRBJ2-5
size: NA
D: NA
V: TRBV5-8
CDR3: CASSRMTSWGLEETQYF
DNA: TGTGCCAGCAGCCGGATGACGTCATGGGGCTTGGAAGAGACCCAGTACTTC

J: TRBJ2-3
size: NA
D: NA
V: TRBV21-1
CDR3: CASTNRGGPTDTQYF
DNA: TGTGCCAGCACCAACAGGGGAGGCCCCACAGATACGCAGTATTTT

J: TRBJ2-1
size: once
D: TRBD1
V: TRBV4-1
CDR3: CASSQEDRGSYNEQFF
DNA: TGCGCCAGCAGCCAAGAGGACAGGGGTTCCTACAATGAGCAGTTCTTC

J: TRBJ2-1
size: NA
D: TRBD1
V: TRBV14
CDR3: CASSRQTIWDRNPEQFF
DNA: TGTGCCAGCAGCCGCCAAACGATCTGGGACAGAAATCCTGAGCAGTTCTTC

J: TRBJ2-1
size: NA
D: TRBD2
V: TRBV30
CDR3: CAWGLAGLYNEQFF
DNA: TGTGCCTGGGGGCTAGCGGGGCTCTACAATGAGCAGTTCTTC

J: TRBJ2-5
size: NA
D: NA
V: TRBV2
CDR3: CASSDQYRETQYF
DNA: TGTGCCAGCAGTGATCAGTACAGAGAGACCCAGTACTTC

J: TRBJ1-2
size: NA
D: NA
V: TRBV10-3
CDR3: CAIPRDYGYTF
DNA: TGTGCCATCCCCAGGGACTATGGCTACACCTTC

J: TRBJ2-2
size: once
D: NA
V: TRBV9
CDR3: CASSVDGPNTGELFF
DNA: TGTGCCAGCAGCGTAGACGGTCCTAACACCGGGGAGCTGTTTTTT

J: TRBJ2-3
size: NA
D: TRBD2
V: TRBV30
CDR3: CAWSTLRTSGFTDTQYF
DNA: TGTGCCTGGAGTACACTACGGACTAGCGGCTTCACAGATACGCAGTATTTT

J: TRBJ1-2
size: NA
D: NA
V: TRBV19
CDR3: CASSPAFQYGYTF
DNA: TGTGCCAGTAGTCCGGCCTTTCAATATGGCTACACCTTC

J: TRBJ2-3
size: NA
D: NA
V: TRBV18
CDR3: CASSPWGDRSDTQYF
DNA: TGTGCCAGCTCACCATGGGGCGACAGATCAGATACGCAGTATTTT

J: TRBJ1-5
size: NA
D: NA
V: TRBV3-1/TRBV3-2
CDR3: CASSHFHQGQGNQPQHF
DNA: TGTGCCAGCAGCCACTTTCACCAGGGGCAGGGCAATCAGCCCCAGCATTTT

J: TRBJ1-6
size: few
D: TRBD1
V: TRBV19
CDR3: CASSTLDRDNSPLHF
DNA: TGTGCCAGTAGTACACTAGACAGGGACAATTCACCCCTCCACTTT

J: TRBJ2-3
size: large
D: TRBD1
V: TRBV5-1
CDR3: CASSLGGGGTDTQYF
DNA: TGCGCCAGCAGCTTGGGAGGGGGCGGCACAGATACGCAGTATTTT

J: TRBJ1-2
size: few
D: TRBD1
V: TRBV18
CDR3: CASSPGQGYAGYTF
DNA: TGTGCCAGCTCGCCGGGACAGGGCTACGCTGGCTACACCTTC

J: TRBJ1-1
size: NA
D: NA
V: TRBV27
CDR3: CASRWEVGNTEAFF
DNA: TGTGCCAGCAGGTGGGAGGTTGGGAACACTGAAGCTTTCTTT

J: TRBJ1-1
size: NA
D: NA
V: TRBV7-9
CDR3: CASSSRTRVSDLGAFF
DNA: TGTGCCAGCAGCTCCAGAACGAGGGTATCGGATTTGGGGGCTTTCTTT

J: TRBJ2-7
size: NA
D: NA
V: TRBV7-9
CDR3: CASSPGQLSYEQYF
DNA: TGTGCCAGCAGCCCAGGACAGCTTTCCTACGAGCAGTACTTC

J: TRBJ2-7
size: NA
D: NA
V: TRBV6-5
CDR3: CASSPQEASYEQYF
DNA: TGTGCCAGCAGTCCTCAGGAGGCGTCCTACGAGCAGTACTTC